This T cell receptor (beta chain) is from a study of T cells after somatic rescue of genetic block. Profiled with immunoSEQ multiplex PCR; TCRdb holds only in-frame clones, not every one. Altogether about 88,000 clones are present, about 87% being singletons, with the ten largest covering more than 1.5%. The sequence was obtained from a woman aged 18-29 years. The sample comprised peripheral blood mononuclear cells (PBMCs).

In DNA form, the CDR3 reads TGTGCCAGCAGCCCCCGGGACAGGGCCCCGAGGTATGGCTACACCTTC. Translation gives CASSPRDRAPRYGYTF. V gene TRBV9 combines with J gene TRBJ1-2; 9 nucleotides agree with TRBD1. Germline values: CDR1 SGDLS, CDR2 YYNGEE. The CDR3 contains 16 residues. Germline trimming cut 4 bases from V and 5 bases from J; bases unmatched to any gene: 12.